A selection of T cell receptor beta chains follows, all from one sample in a study of regulatory T cells. Clones were sequenced by immunoSEQ multiplex PCR, and TCRdb holds only the in-frame ones, with some missing. The sample carries just over 20,000 clones, approximately 94% recorded once. The source material was CD8+ T cells sorted from blood. The receptors come from a child aged 2-15 years with CD3G deficiency. Both conserved end residues are trimmed from each CDR3. Each record gives: V gene, J gene, CDR3 protein.

>TRBV27|TRBJ2-1
ASSLSSGNEQF
>TRBV5-1|TRBJ2-3
ASSLGSHDWGDTQY
>TRBV5-4|TRBJ1-5
ASPSGGGRRNQPQH
>TRBV6-1|TRBJ2-7
ASSELDAYYEQY
>TRBV7-3|TRBJ2-7
ASSSAPGQGPHEQY
>TRBV28|.
ASSGDSAYEQY
>TRBV28|.
ASSLGWGYEQY
>TRBV6-1|TRBJ2-2
ASSEYIAGDFPSGELF
>TRBV10-2|TRBJ1-2
ASSEDLGLYGYT
>TRBV7-8|TRBJ2-1
ASSTGLDEQF
>TRBV10-3|TRBJ2-1
AISVKRYGEQF
>TRBV9|TRBJ2-5
ASSPLAGESHETQY
>TRBV10-2|TRBJ1-2
ASTLSGSNGYT
>TRBV11-2|TRBJ2-1
ASSHNNEQF
>TRBV27|TRBJ2-3
ASSLGQSTDTQY
>TRBV7-8|TRBJ2-1
ASSPWAGQLTNEQF
>TRBV28|TRBJ2-5
ASSSRIPPGPTQY
>TRBV27|TRBJ2-7
ASSLSAGYEQY
>TRBV6-1|TRBJ1-5
ASSEGPSNQPQH
>TRBV4-1|TRBJ2-7
ASSQEYRTESYEQY
>TRBV28|TRBJ2-7
ASSFRGLGYEQY
>TRBV11-2|TRBJ2-3
ASSSFLDHQNTQY
>TRBV28|TRBJ2-1
ASTSGTSGYNEQF